Following are 21 T cell receptor beta chains from one sample sequenced in a study of T cells in Graves' hyperthyroidism and ophthalmopathy. RNA transcripts provided the source from which TCR beta CDR3 regions were amplified. Using the HTBI primer set, a first-round RT-PCR was run on the TCR CDR3. TCRdb re-called the multiplex PCR reads with MiXCR, one entry per CDR3 protein. The data contain under 300,000 distinct CDR3 sequences, more than 10% of them singletons. The sample consisted of blood. All receptors derive from a woman in her 30s with Graves' hyperthyroidism that later progressed to Graves' ophthalmopathy.

This clonotype was observed many times. V and J are TRBV28 and TRBJ2-3; tentatively, D is TRBD1 or TRBD2 (5 bases each). Germline CDR1 and CDR2: MDHEN and SYDVKM. The CDR3 length is 13 residues. V lost 5 bases and J 8 bases, leaving 14 bases between the germline ends. The DNA of the CDR3 is TGTGCCAGCAGTCTGGGTGGGGCGGGTACGCAGTATTTT. Translation: CASSLGGAGTQYF.

V usage is TRBV2 and J usage is TRBJ2-1; TRBD1 matches at 9 bases. The V gene end was trimmed by 5 bases and the J gene end by 6 bases; junction bases not matched to a gene: 8. The CDR3 has 15 amino acids. Germline V gene lookup returns CDR1 SNHLY and CDR2 FYNNEI. This CDR3 reads CASSFPGQGINEQFF. As DNA, the CDR3 is TGTGCCAGCAGTTTCCCGGGACAGGGTATCAATGAGCAGTTCTTC.

The sample holds many counts of this clonotype. The V gene is TRBV28, the J gene TRBJ1-6, with 7 nucleotides matching TRBD1. The junction had 4 bases not matched to a gene; V was cut back by 10 bases and J by 4 bases. From germline, CDR1 is MDHEN and CDR2 SYDVKM. The CDR3 has 13 amino acids. CDR3 DNA: TGTGCCACCATGGGACAGTATAATTCACCCCTCCACTTT. It specifies CATMGQYNSPLHF.

The sample holds many counts of this clonotype. This chain connects TRBV7-3 to TRBJ2-1; a weak D match, TRBD2 (5 bases). Trimming left V 4 bases short and J 0 bases short, with 10 bases between. The CDR3 is made up of 15 amino acids. Germline-derived CDR1 and CDR2 are SGHTA and FQGTGA. The CDR3 DNA sequence: TGTGCCAGCAGCTCCAAAGGAGGCTCCTACAATGAGCAGTTCTTC. Encoded protein: CASSSKGGSYNEQFF.

This clonotype was seen at least ten times. The rearrangement links TRBV7-9 to TRBJ2-7; TRBD2 agrees at 11 bases. This CDR3 has 15 residues. The V and J ends lost 5 bases and 4 bases, in that order; junction bases with no gene match: 7. The germline gives CDR1 SEHNR, CDR2 FQNEAQ (reference sequence). Written as DNA, the CDR3 is TGTGCCAGCAGCCGAACTAGCGGGAGAACTTACGAGCAGTACTTC. Protein: CASSRTSGRTYEQYF.

This clonotype was counted ten times or more. This sequence joins TRBV28 and TRBJ2-7; D is possibly TRBD2 (5 bases). Trimming removed 2 bases at V and 5 bases at J, with 10 bases between. CDR3 length: 13 amino acids. From germline, CDR1 is MDHEN and CDR2 SYDVKM. The CDR3 protein is CASSLSGWNEQYF. CDR3 sequence (DNA): TGTGCCAGCAGTTTAAGCGGCTGGAACGAGCAGTACTTC.

Many counts were recorded for this clonotype. The chain links TRBV7-9 to TRBJ2-1; the D gene is possibly TRBD1 (6 bases). V was clipped by 5 bases and J by 9 bases, with 14 bases between them. Germline assignment: CDR1 SEHNR and CDR2 FQNEAQ (reference sequence). CDR3 length equals 13 residues. The CDR3 spells CASSPQGRLEQFF. The CDR3 DNA sequence: TGTGCCAGCAGCCCCCAGGGGCGGCTTGAGCAGTTCTTC.

Comment on this clonotype: A clone one base away is much larger, so this may be a read error. The chain has TRBV2 and TRBJ2-2; no reliable D call. CDR1 and CDR2 (germline): SNHLY, FYNNEI. The length of the CDR3 is 14 residues. CDR3 amino acids: CARSGKENTGELFF. In nucleotides, the CDR3 is TGTGCCAGAAGTGGGAAAGAGAACACCGGGGAGCTGTTTTTT. The full variable domain, with the rest looked up from reference TRBV2 and TRBJ2-2, is EPEVTQTPSHQVTQMGQEVILRCVPISNHLYFYWYRQILGQKVEFLVSFYNNEISEKSEIFDDQFSVERPDGSNFTLKIRSTKLEDSAMYFCARSGKENTGELFFGEGSRLTVL.

This clonotype occurred many times. In DNA form, the CDR3 reads TGTGCCTGGTCATACGGGGAGGCTGGCACTGAAGCTTTCTTT. This encodes CAWSYGEAGTEAFF. The chain joins TRBV30 to TRBJ1-1; no clear D. The CDR3 covers 14 residues. Trimming took 5 bases from V and 4 from J, leaving 17 bases between them. CDR1 is GTSNPN, CDR2 SVGIG, per germline (reference sequence).

This clonotype has ten or more counts. The genes are TRBV18 and TRBJ2-1; D is unresolved. This CDR3 has 16 residues. The germline CDR1 and CDR2 sequences are KGHSH and LQKENI. The V end was cut by 0 bases, the J end by 3 bases, with 12 bases between. The CDR3 nucleotides read TGTGCCAGCTCACCACCTTGGGCGGAGATCTACAATGAGCAGTTCTTC. Protein sequence: CASSPPWAEIYNEQFF.

This clonotype has at least ten counts. The chain uses TRBV7-9 and TRBJ2-1; D possibly uses TRBD1 or TRBD2 (6 bases each). The V and J ends lost 4 bases and 9 bases respectively, with 13 bases between them. The CDR3 consists of 13 residues. Germline values: CDR1 SEHNR, CDR2 FQNEAQ (reference sequence). For the CDR3, the DNA is TGTGCCAGCAGCTATAGGTGGGGGGCTGAGCAGTTCTTC. Protein sequence: CASSYRWGAEQFF.

This clonotype has a count of ten or more. The chain has TRBV20-1 and TRBJ2-7, with 8 bases fitting TRBD1. The CDR3 is 13 residues long. The ends lost 6 bases at V and 5 bases at J; junction bases unmatched: 9. Per germline, CDR1 DFQATT and CDR2 SNEGSKA (reference sequence). This chain's CDR3 is CSAPLRGRDEQYF. CDR3 nucleotide sequence: TGCAGTGCCCCTCTCAGGGGGCGAGACGAGCAGTACTTC.

This clonotype was recorded many times. The chain employs TRBV18 and TRBJ1-1; unclear D gene. The V end was cut by 3 bases, the J end by 1 base, with 15 bases between. The CDR3 length is 16 residues. Germline V gives CDR1 KGHSH, CDR2 LQKENI. DNA of the CDR3: TGTGCCAGCTCACCCCCAGGTGTTAGAGGGAACACTGAAGCTTTCTTT. Protein sequence: CASSPPGVRGNTEAFF.

This clonotype was seen just once. The chain joins TRBV20-1 to TRBJ2-7, with 7 bases matching TRBD2. CDR3 length: 14 amino acids. Germline lookup yields CDR1 DFQATT and CDR2 SNEGSKA (reference sequence). After removal of 1 base from V and 2 bases from J, the junction contained 5 bases not matched to a gene. CDR3 sequence (DNA): TGCAGTGCTAGAGCCCGAGCGGGGACCTACGAGCAGTACTTC. Its protein is CSARARAGTYEQYF.

This clonotype was detected many times. V is TRBV7-9 and J is TRBJ2-7; 8 bases fit TRBD1. CDR1 and CDR2 from the germline V gene are SEHNR and FQNEAQ (reference sequence). V was pared by 5 bases and J by 5 bases, with 11 bases of the junction left unmatched. CDR3 length: 15 amino acids. The DNA for the CDR3 is TGTGCCAGCAGCCGTGGACAGGGATTCTTCCACGAGCAGTACTTC. This gives the protein CASSRGQGFFHEQYF.

This clonotype has a count of ten or more. This rearrangement joins TRBV18 to TRBJ2-7; TRBD1 might be the D (5 bases). Germline CDR1 is KGHSH and CDR2 is LQKENI. The CDR3 spans 14 residues. Trimming removed 3 bases at V and 2 bases at J, with 11 bases between. In DNA, the CDR3 is TGTGCCAGCTCACCCCCAGGGCTGGCCTACGAGCAGTACTTC. Amino acids: CASSPPGLAYEQYF.

J is TRBJ2-7 and V is TRBV20-1; weak D call: TRBD2 (6 bases). CDR1 is DFQATT and CDR2 is SNEGSKA in the germline V gene (reference sequence). The CDR3 covers 14 residues. Trimming took 3 bases from V and 7 from J, leaving 19 bases between them. Here the CDR3 DNA reads TGCAGTGCTAGTCCTAGCGCCCCTATAGGGGAGCAGTACTTC. Encoded protein: CSASPSAPIGEQYF.

The sample holds many counts of this clonotype. The rearrangement links TRBV5-4 to TRBJ2-1, with no clear D. There are 14 residues in the CDR3. Germline V gene data show CDR1 as SGHNT and CDR2 as YYREEE (reference sequence). Between the trimmed V and J ends, which lost 0 bases and 2 bases, there was a span of 6 bases. CDR3 amino acids: CASSLEGPYNEQFF. The CDR3 DNA sequence: TGTGCCAGCAGCTTGGAAGGGCCCTACAATGAGCAGTTCTTC.

Many counts were recorded for this clonotype. The chain has TRBV28 and TRBJ2-7; D is uncertain. The CDR3 sequence is 16 residues long. Germline V gives CDR1 MDHEN, CDR2 SYDVKM. Trimming removed 1 base at V and 3 bases at J, with 16 bases between. The CDR3 protein is CASSLSFLSGNYEQYF. For the CDR3, the DNA is TGTGCCAGCAGTTTATCCTTCCTTAGTGGTAACTACGAGCAGTACTTC.

The sample holds many counts of this clonotype. The chain recombines TRBV20-1 with TRBJ2-7, with a weak D call TRBD1 (5 bases). CDR3 length: 16 amino acids. The V gene's germline CDR1 is DFQATT and CDR2 SNEGSKA (reference sequence). V lost 2 bases and J 5 bases, leaving 22 bases between the germline ends. CDR3 region: CSARPPRPGPVDEQYF. The CDR3 bases are TGCAGTGCTAGACCCCCCCGGCCAGGGCCCGTGGACGAGCAGTACTTC.

In its sample, this clonotype was seen many times. The CDR3 loop reads CASSLTEPLAGGTSWGDTQYF. CDR3 DNA sequence: TGTGCCAGCAGCTTAACGGAACCTCTAGCGGGAGGGACCTCTTGGGGAGATACGCAGTATTTT. This chain uses TRBV7-3 with TRBJ2-3, with 12 bases fitting TRBD2. This CDR3 comprises 21 residues. Per the germline V gene, CDR1 is SGHTA and CDR2 is FQGTGA. V lost 0 bases to trimming and J lost 5 bases; unmatched junction nucleotides: 18. Variable domain in full (rest from reference TRBV7-3 and TRBJ2-3): GAGVSQTPSNKVTEKGKYVELRCDPISGHTALYWYRQSLGQGPEFLIYFQGTGAADDSGLPNDRFFAVRPEGSVSTLKIQRTERGDSAVYLCASSLTEPLAGGTSWGDTQYFGPGTRLTVL.